These 3 T cell receptor beta chains were sequenced from one sample in a study of T cell repertoires in cytomegalovirus infection. No antigens are known for them. TCRdb re-called the reads with MiXCR, one entry per CDR3 protein. The sample consists of hundreds of thousands of distinct CDR3 sequences, around 31% of them appearing once. This material consisted of cultured PBMCs, taken from culture after CMV antigen stimulation. These receptors originate from a human donor in good health (CMV status not recorded). Some clones in this sample may be carry-over from other donors' samples.

Only a few counts were recorded for this clonotype. The rearrangement links TRBV6-1 to TRBJ1-1; D may be TRBD1 (5 bases). Trimming took 5 bases from V and 11 from J, leaving 15 bases between them. The CDR3 has 12 residues. The V gene's germline CDR1 is MNHNS and CDR2 SASEGT. The CDR3 coding sequence is TGTGCCAGCAGTTCTTGGGGGGGGACGGCTTTCTTT. It is translated as CASSSWGGTAFF.

The V and J genes are TRBV7-9 and TRBJ2-7, with D tentatively TRBD1 or TRBD2 (7 bases each). This CDR3 spans 15 amino acids. The ends were cut back, 5 bases at V and 3 bases at J, with 17 bases in the middle. Germline V gene sequence: CDR1 SEHNR, CDR2 FQNEAQ (reference sequence). CDR3 amino acids: CASSGGDSQYYEQYF. DNA for the CDR3: TGTGCCAGCAGCGGGGGGGACAGCCAATACTACGAGCAGTACTTC. Full variable domain (rest looked up from reference TRBV7-9 and TRBJ2-7): DTGVSQNPRHKITKRGQNVTFRCDPISEHNRLYWYRQTLGQGPEFLTYFQNEAQLEKSRLLSDRFSAERPKGSFSTLEIQRTEQGDSAMYLCASSGGDSQYYEQYFGPGTRLTVT.

The rearrangement links TRBV20-1 to TRBJ2-2, with a tentative D call TRBD1 (6 bases). The V gene's germline CDR1 is DFQATT and CDR2 SNEGSKA (reference sequence). V gave up 5 bases and J gave up 1 base, with 8 bases separating them. The CDR3 is made up of 13 amino acids. The CDR3 spells CSARQVNTGELFF. The CDR3 DNA is TGCAGTGCTCGACAGGTGAACACCGGGGAGCTGTTTTTT.